This record concerns one TCR beta chain sequence. At one end, the junction sequence differs from germline, possibly due to a read error. This CDR3 comprises 16 residues. Germline CDR1 reads LNHDA; CDR2 reads SQIVND (reference sequence). TCRdb re-derived calls from the 5' RACE reads in MiXCR, one entry per CDR3 protein. This sample has roughly 120,000 distinct CDR3 sequences, with roughly an eighth found just once. The source of the sample is a study of CD8 T cells in ankylosing spondylitis. The clonotype was recovered from a female donor with ankylosing spondylitis or in good health (not recorded which). The genes are TRBV19 and TRBJ2-2; D might be TRBD2 (6 bases). What was sequenced was blood, either unsorted or a sorted T cell fraction (not recorded which). CDR3: CASSIGTSRGDGELLF. CDR3 in DNA: TGTGCCAGTAGTATTGGGACTTCCCGAGGCGACGGGGAGCTGCTTTTT.